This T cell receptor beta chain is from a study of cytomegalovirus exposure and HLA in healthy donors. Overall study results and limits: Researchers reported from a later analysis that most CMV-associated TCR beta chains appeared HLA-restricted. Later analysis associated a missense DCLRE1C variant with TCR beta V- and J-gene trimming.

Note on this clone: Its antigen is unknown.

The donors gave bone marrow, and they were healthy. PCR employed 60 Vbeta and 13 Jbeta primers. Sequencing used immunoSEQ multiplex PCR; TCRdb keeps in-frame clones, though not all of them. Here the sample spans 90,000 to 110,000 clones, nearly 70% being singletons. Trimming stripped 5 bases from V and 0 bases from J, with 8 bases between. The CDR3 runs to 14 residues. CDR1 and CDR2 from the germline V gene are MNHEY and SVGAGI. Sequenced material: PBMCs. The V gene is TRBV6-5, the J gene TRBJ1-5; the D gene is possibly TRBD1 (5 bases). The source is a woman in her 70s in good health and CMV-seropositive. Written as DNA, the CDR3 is TGTGCCAGCAGTCGGACACTTAGCAATCAGCCCCAGCATTTT. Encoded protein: CASSRTLSNQPQHF.